This T cell receptor beta chain was sequenced during a study of cytomegalovirus exposure and HLA in healthy donors. Study-wide results and caveats: Several of the most significant clusters appeared linked to common viral pathogens, based on a later analysis. Researchers left out some V segments, among them TRBV6-2 and TRBV6-3, as indistinguishable.

Trimming removed 8 bases at V and 8 bases at J, with 16 bases between. Germline values: CDR1 SNHLY, CDR2 FYNNEI. This CDR3 is 13 amino acids long. PCR amplification relied on 60 Vbeta primers (plus 13 Jbeta primers). Per the authors' pipeline: Later analysis identified tens of millions of unique TCR beta chains, about 12 million shared. Generated by immunoSEQ multiplex PCR, the TCRdb table keeps only in-frame clones and is missing some. The V and J calls and clone size come from that table; D and trimming were worked out from the DNA. The sample holds some 200,000 clones; around three quarters are singletons and the top ten take about 2%. With regard to this clone: Its antigen is as yet unknown.

V is TRBV2 and J is TRBJ2-1; tentatively, D is TRBD2 (6 bases). Sequences were obtained from PBMCs. This TCR was sampled from a woman aged 50 to 60 in good health and CMV-seronegative. The CDR3 loop is CASWGGRWDEQFF. The DNA for the CDR3 is TGTGCCAGCTGGGGAGGCAGGTGGGATGAGCAGTTCTTC. Together with reference TRBV2 and TRBJ2-1, the CDR3 gives the full variable domain: EPEVTQTPSHQVTQMGQEVILRCVPISNHLYFYWYRQILGQKVEFLVSFYNNEISEKSEIFDDQFSVERPDGSNFTLKIRSTKLEDSAMYFCASWGGRWDEQFFGPGTRLTVL.